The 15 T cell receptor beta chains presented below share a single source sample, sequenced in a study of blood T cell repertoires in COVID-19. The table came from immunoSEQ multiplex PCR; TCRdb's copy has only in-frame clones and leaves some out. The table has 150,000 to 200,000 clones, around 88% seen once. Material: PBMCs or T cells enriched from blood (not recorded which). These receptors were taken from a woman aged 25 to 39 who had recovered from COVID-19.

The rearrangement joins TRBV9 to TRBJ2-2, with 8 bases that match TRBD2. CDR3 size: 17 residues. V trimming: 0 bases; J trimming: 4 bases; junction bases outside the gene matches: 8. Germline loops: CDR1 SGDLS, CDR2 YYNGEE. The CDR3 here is CASSVVGAGVSTGELFF. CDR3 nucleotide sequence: TGTGCCAGCAGCGTAGTGGGAGCGGGAGTAAGCACCGGGGAGCTGTTTTTT. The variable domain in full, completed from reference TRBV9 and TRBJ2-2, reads DSGVTQTPKHLITATGQRVTLRCSPRSGDLSVYWYQQSLDQGLQFLIQYYNGEERAKGNILERFSAQQFPDLHSELNLSSLELGDSALYFCASSVVGAGVSTGELFFGEGSRLTVL.

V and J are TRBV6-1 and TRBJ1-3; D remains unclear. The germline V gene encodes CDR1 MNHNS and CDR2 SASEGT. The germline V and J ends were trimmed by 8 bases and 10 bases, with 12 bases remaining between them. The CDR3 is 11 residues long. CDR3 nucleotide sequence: TGTGCCAGCCAAGGAGAAGCGACCATATATTTT. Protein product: CASQGEATIYF.

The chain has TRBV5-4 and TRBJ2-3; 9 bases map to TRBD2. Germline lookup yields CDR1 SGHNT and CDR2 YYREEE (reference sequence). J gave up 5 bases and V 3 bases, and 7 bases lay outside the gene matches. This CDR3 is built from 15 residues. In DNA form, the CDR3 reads TGTGCCAGCAGCTATAGCGGGAGCGGCTTAGATACGCAGTATTTT. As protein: CASSYSGSGLDTQYF.

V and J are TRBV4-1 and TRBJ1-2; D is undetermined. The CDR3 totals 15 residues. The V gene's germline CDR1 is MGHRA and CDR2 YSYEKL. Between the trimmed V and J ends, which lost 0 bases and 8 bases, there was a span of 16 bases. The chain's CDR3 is CASSQDPTRERGYTF. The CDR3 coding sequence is TGCGCCAGCAGCCAAGACCCCACTAGAGAGCGGGGCTACACCTTC.

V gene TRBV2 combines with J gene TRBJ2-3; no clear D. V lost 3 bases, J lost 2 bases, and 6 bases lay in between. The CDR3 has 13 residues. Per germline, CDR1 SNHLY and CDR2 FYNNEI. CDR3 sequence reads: CASSEENTDTQYF. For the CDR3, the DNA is TGTGCCAGCAGTGAGGAGAACACAGATACGCAGTATTTT.

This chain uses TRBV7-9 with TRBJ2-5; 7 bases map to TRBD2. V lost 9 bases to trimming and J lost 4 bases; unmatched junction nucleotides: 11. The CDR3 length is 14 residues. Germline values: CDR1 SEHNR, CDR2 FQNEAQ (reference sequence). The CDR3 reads CASQGRESTETQYF. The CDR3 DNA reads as TGTGCCAGTCAAGGGCGGGAGTCGACAGAGACCCAGTACTTC.

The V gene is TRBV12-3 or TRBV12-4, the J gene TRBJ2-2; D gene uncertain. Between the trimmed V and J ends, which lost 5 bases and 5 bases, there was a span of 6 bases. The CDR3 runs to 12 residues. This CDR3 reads CASSVSTGELFF. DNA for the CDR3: TGTGCCAGCAGTGTTAGTACCGGGGAGCTGTTTTTT.

The CDR3 bases are TGCACCAGCAGCCAACTGAATCGGACTAGCGGGCCCTACGAGCAGTACTTC. It encodes CTSSQLNRTSGPYEQYF. V usage is TRBV1 and J usage is TRBJ2-7; the table names TRBD2, a call not compared with the DNA. TRBV1 is marked as a pseudogene. The CDR3 totals 17 residues.

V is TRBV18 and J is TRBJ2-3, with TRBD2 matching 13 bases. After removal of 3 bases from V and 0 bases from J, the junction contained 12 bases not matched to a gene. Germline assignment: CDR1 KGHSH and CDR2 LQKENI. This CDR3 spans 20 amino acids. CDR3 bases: TGTGCCAGCTCACCGGGACTAGCGGGACGAGCCCTAGCGAGCACAGATACGCAGTATTTT. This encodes CASSPGLAGRALASTDTQYF.

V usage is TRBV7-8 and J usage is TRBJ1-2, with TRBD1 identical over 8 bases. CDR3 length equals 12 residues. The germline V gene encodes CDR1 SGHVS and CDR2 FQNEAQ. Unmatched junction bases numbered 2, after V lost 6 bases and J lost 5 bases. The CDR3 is CASRTGGYGYTF. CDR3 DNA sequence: TGTGCCAGCAGAACAGGGGGATATGGCTACACCTTC. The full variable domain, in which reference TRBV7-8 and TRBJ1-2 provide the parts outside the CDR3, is GAGVSQSPRYKVAKRGQDVALRCDPISGHVSLFWYQQALGQGPEFLTYFQNEAQLDKSGLPSDRFFAERPEGSVSTLKIQRTQQEDSAVYLCASRTGGYGYTFGSGTRLTVV.

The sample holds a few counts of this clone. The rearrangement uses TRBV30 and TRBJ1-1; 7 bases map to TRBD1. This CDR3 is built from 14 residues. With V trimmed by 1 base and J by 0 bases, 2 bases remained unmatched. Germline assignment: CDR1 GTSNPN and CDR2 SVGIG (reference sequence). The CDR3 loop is CAWSAGQMNTEAFF. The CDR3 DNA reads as TGTGCCTGGAGTGCGGGACAGATGAACACTGAAGCTTTCTTT.

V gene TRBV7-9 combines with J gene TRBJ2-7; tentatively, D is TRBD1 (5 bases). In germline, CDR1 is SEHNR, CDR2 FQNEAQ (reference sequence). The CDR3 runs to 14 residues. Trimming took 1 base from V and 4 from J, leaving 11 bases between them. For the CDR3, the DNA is TGTGCCAGCAGCTTAGGGACAACTCAGTACGAGCAGTACTTC. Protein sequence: CASSLGTTQYEQYF.

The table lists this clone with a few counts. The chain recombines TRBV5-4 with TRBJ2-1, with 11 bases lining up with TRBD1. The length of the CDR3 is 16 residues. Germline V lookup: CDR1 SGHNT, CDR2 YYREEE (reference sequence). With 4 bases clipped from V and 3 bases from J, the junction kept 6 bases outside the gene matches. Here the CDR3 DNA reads TGTGCCAGCAGCCCCGGGACAGGGGGATTCTACAATGAGCAGTTCTTC. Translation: CASSPGTGGFYNEQFF. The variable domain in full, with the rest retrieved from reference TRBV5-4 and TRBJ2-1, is ETGVTQSPTHLIKTRGQQVTLRCSSQSGHNTVSWYQQALGQGPQFIFQYYREEENGRGNFPPRFSGLQFPNYSSELNVNALELDDSALYLCASSPGTGGFYNEQFFGPGTRLTVL.

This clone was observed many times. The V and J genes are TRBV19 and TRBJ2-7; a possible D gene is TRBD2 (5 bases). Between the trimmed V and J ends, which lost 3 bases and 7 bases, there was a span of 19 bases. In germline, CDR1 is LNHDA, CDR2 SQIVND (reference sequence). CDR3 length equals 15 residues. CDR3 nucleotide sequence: TGTGCCAGTAGTATCTCCAGCGGCCGGCCGGGGGAGCAGTACTTC. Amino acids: CASSISSGRPGEQYF.

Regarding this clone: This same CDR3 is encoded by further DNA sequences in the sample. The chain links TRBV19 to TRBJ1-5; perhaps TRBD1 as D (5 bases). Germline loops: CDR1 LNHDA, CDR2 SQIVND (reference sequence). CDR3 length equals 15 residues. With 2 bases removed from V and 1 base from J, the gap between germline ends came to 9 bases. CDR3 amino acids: CASSITGLSNQPQHF. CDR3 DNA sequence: TGTGCCAGTAGTATAACGGGACTCAGCAATCAGCCCCAGCATTTT.